The clone carrying this T cell receptor (beta chain) showed up many times. Its antigen is currently unknown. Peripheral blood samples of roughly 10 milliliters were drawn from each donor. The data were obtained in a study of blood T cells in healthy people across ages. Study results and limitations: Estimated diversity that came from one million T cells was considered an underestimate. Without sorted subsets, naive and antigen-experienced compartments could not be conclusively compared. Both higher diversity and more naive CD4+ cells marked long-lived donors when set against aged donors.

Trimming left V 1 base short and J 6 bases short, with 8 bases between. The CDR3 has 13 amino acids. CDR1 and CDR2 (germline): SGHTA, FQGNSA. A J-beta primer mix and a sample-barcoded 5' primer were used in a second PCR of roughly 6 to 12 cycles. TCRdb called the 5' RACE reads again in MiXCR, with one record for every CDR3 protein. The table shows 850,000 to 950,000 distinct CDR3 sequences, with about 30% occurring only once. The chain employs TRBV7-2 and TRBJ2-3; D is unclear. Material for sequencing was blood. The sequence came from a woman over 75 in good health. The CDR3: CASSLGGPDTQYF. The CDR3 DNA reads TGTGCCAGCAGCTTAGGTGGACCGGATACGCAGTATTTT.